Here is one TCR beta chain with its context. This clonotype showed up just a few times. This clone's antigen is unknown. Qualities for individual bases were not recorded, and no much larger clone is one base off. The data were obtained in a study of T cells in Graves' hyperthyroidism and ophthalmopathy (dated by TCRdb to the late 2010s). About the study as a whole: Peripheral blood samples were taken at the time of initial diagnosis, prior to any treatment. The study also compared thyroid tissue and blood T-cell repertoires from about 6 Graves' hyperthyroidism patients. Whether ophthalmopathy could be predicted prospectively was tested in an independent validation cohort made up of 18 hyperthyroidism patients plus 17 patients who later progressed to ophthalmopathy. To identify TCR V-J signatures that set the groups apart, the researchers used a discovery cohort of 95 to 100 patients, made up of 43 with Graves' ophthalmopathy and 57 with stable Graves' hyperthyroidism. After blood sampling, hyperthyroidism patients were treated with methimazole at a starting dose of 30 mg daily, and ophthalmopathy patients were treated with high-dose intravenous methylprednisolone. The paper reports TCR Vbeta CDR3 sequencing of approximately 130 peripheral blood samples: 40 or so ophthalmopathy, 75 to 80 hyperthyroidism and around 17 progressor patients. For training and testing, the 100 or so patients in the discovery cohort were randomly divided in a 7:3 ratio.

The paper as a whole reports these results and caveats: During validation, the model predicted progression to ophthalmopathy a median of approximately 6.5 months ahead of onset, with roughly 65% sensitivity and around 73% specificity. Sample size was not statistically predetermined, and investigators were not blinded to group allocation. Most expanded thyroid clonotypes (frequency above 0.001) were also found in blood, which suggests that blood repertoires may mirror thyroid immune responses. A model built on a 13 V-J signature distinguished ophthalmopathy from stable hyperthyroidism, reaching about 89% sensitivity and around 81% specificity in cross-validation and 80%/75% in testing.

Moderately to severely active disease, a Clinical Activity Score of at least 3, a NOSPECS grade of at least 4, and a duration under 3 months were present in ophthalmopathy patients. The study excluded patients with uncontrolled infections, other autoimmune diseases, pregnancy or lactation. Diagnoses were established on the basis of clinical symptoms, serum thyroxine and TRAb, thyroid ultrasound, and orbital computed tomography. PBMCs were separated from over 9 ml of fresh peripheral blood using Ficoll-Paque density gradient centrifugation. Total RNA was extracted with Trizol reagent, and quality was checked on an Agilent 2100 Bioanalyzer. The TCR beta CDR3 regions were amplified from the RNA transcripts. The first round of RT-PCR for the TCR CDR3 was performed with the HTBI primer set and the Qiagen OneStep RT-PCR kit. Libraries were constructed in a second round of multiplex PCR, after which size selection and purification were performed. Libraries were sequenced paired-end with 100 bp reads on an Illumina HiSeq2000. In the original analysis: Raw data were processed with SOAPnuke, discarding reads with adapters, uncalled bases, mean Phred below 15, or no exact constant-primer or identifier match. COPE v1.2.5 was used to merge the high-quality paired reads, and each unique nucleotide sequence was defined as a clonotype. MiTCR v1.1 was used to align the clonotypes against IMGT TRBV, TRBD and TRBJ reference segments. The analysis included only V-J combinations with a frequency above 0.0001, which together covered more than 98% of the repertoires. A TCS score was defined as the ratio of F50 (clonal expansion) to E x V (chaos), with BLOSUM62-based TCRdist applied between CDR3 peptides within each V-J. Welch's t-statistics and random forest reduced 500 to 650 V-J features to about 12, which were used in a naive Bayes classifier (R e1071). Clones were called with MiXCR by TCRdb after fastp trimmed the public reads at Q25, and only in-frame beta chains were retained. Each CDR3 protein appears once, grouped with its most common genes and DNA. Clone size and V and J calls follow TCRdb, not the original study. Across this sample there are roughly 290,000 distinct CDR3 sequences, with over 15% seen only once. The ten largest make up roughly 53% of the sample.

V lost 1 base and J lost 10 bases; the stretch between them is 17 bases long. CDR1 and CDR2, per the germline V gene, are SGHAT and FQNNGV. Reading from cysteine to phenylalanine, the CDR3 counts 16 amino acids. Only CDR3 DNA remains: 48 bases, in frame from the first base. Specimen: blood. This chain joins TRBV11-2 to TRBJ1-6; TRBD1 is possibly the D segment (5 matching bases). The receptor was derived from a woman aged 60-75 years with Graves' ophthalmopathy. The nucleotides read TGTGCCAGCAGCTTAGCAGGGCAGGGTGGGACCTCACCCCTCCACTTT. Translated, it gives CASSLAGQGGTSPLHF.